This TCR beta chain was observed in a study of Ad26.COV2.S vaccination and SARS-CoV-2 variants (dated by TCRdb to about 2021). In the study overall: Vaccine-arm donors were drawn from COV1001, a multicentre, randomized, double-blind, placebo-controlled phase I-IIa trial of Ad26.COV2.S in healthy adults. Participants in the trial were split at random into five groups of five each, receiving low-dose or high-dose Ad26.COV2.S once or twice, or else placebo on both occasions. Ad26.COV2.S was administered intramuscularly at a dose of 5x10^10 or 1x10^11 viral particles, either as one shot or as two shots given 56 days apart. TCRbeta repertoire sequencing was used to assess the specificity and breadth of SARS-CoV-2-reactive T cell receptors after Ad26.COV2.S vaccination. The TCR-sequenced set comprised approximately 32 samples: 19 Ad26.COV2.S vaccine recipients, 5 placebo recipients and 8 SARS-CoV-2 convalescent individuals. Blinding of investigators to trial group allocation was maintained during experiments and outcome assessment.

The paper's findings and limits, for the study overall: Higher spike-specific TCR breadth was observed in Ad26.COV2.S recipients than in placebo recipients (P = 0.0014). Comparable non-spike TCR breadth was observed between vaccine and placebo recipients, consistent with only spike being contained in the vaccine. After vaccination, substantial breadth of spike-specific CD8+ and CD4+ T cell responses was reported. Comparing responses between vaccine doses or regimens was not something the study was powered to do. The authors noted that total T cell responses may have been underestimated by the TCR breadth and depth analyses.

This clone showed up many times. The specificity of this receptor is unknown. No clone much larger than this one lies a single base away; base qualities are absent. Interpreted using the paper, the treatment or condition label stands for: approximately 18 received Ad26.COV2.S at low or high dose, single or two shots; roughly five received placebo; per-sample allocation not given. For vaccine and placebo recipients, the sequenced repertoires came from samples collected on day 63 after the first injection. Cohort 1b enrolled 25 to 30 adults aged 18-55 years at a single site in Boston, USA, between 29 July and 7 August 2020. Ad26.COV2.S consisted of a replication-incompetent adenovirus type 26 vector by which a prefusion-stabilized SARS-CoV-2 spike protein from the original Wuhan strain was expressed. TCRbeta CDR3 regions were sequenced with the immunoSEQ Assay. After extraction, genomic DNA underwent amplification by bias-controlled multiplex PCR, followed by high-throughput sequencing. Processing in the source paper ran as follows. To quantify the absolute abundance of every unique TCRbeta CDR3 region, sequences were collapsed and filtered. T cell fraction was estimated by normalization of TCRbeta template counts to usable DNA, with usable DNA being measured through amplification of reference genes present in all nucleated cells. Repertoire TCRs were annotated as SARS-CoV-2-specific by exact matching of V gene, CDR3 amino acid sequence and J gene to a known reactive TCR set. The reference SARS-CoV-2 TCR set was derived from MIRA and filtered for enrichment in COVID-19-positive ImmuneCODE repertoires, a step that removed public or cross-reactive TCRs. Based on the MIRA antigens, annotated TCRs were further analysed at the level of specific ORF or position within ORF. Depth was the summed frequency of annotated unique rearrangements, while breadth was defined as annotated unique rearrangements over total unique productive rearrangements. TCR breadth was compared between groups using two-sided Wilcoxon rank-sum tests. Sourced from immuneACCESS, this table was stored by TCRdb with only in-frame sequences that have V and J called. A share of the clones is absent; for the studies checked, an unresolved V gene accounts for under half, and the remainder has no known explanation. Clone size and V and J calls were adopted from that table, with D and trimming inferred from the DNA. In all, the sample holds some 320,000 clones, and just under 85% of those were seen once. The ten largest clones take up about 2.1% of the sample.

Deletion took 0 bases off V and 0 bases off J, with a span of 9 bases between the germline ends. Spanning cysteine to phenylalanine, the CDR3 consists of 15 amino acids. Of the read, only the CDR3 DNA is kept; its 45 bases are in frame from base 1. CDR1 WNHNN and CDR2 SYGVQD are derived from the germline V gene (reference sequence). The sequence was obtained from a person aged 18-65 years who received the Ad26.COV2.S COVID-19 vaccine or a placebo. The sequence is built from TRBV10-1 and TRBJ2-7; TRBD1 could be the D gene, as 6 bases match. Source: peripheral blood, taken in a trial of Ad26.COV2.S vaccine versus placebo. The DNA sequence reads TGCGCCAGCAGTGAGTCTACAGGGATCTCCTACGAGCAGTACTTC. Translated, this gives CASSESTGISYEQYF.